Below, 14 T cell receptor beta chains from the same sample are listed, as sequenced in a study of blood T cells in healthy people across ages. Primed by a sample-barcoded 5' primer and a J-beta primer mix, a second PCR proceeded for roughly 7 to 11 cycles. TCRdb re-called the 5' RACE reads through MiXCR, storing one row per CDR3 protein. The sample includes about 900,000 distinct CDR3 sequences, roughly 50% seen only once; the top ten take roughly an eighth. The specimen was blood. All receptors come from a man aged 25 to 40 in good health.

The V gene is TRBV20-1, the J gene TRBJ2-2, with D maybe TRBD1 (5 bases). The CDR3 covers 15 residues. From germline, CDR1 is DFQATT and CDR2 SNEGSKA (reference sequence). The V end lost 0 bases, the J end lost 5 bases, and 13 bases lay between the germline ends. CDR3 sequence: CSARDPQGWTGELFF. The DNA of the CDR3 is TGCAGTGCTAGAGATCCCCAGGGCTGGACCGGGGAGCTGTTTTTT.

This chain links TRBV21-1 with TRBJ1-5; the table gives TRBD1 as D, unverified against the DNA. TRBV21-1 is an annotated pseudogene. The CDR3 has 17 amino acids. The CDR3 coding sequence is TGTGCCAGCAGCAAAGTCAGGGGGCGGGACGGCAATCAGCCCCAGCATTTT. Protein sequence: CASSKVRGRDGNQPQHF.

The genes are TRBV4-3 and TRBJ2-3; TRBD2 matches at 10 bases. The CDR3 has 17 residues. V was clipped by 0 bases and J by 8 bases; unmatched bases: 11. Germline-derived CDR1 and CDR2 are LGHNA and YSLEER. The CDR3 nucleotides read TGCGCCAGCAGCCAAGAAGTTTGGGTAGCGGGGGGCTTTACGCAGTATTTT. It is translated as CASSQEVWVAGGFTQYF.

The J gene is TRBJ1-5, the V gene TRBV27; D remains ambiguous. Germline assignment: CDR1 MNHEY and CDR2 SMNVEV (reference sequence). CDR3 size: 15 residues. V was clipped by 3 bases and J by 0 bases, with 9 bases between them. CDR3 amino acids: CASSFTRNSNQPQHF. The CDR3 DNA sequence: TGTGCCAGCAGTTTCACCAGGAATAGCAATCAGCCCCAGCATTTT.

This sequence joins TRBV5-5 and TRBJ1-3; tentative D call: TRBD1 (5 bases). The CDR3 has 17 amino acids. V was cut by 0 bases and J by 3 bases, with 16 bases left in between. Germline lookup yields CDR1 SGHKS and CDR2 YYEKEE (reference sequence). The CDR3, as DNA: TGTGCCAGCAGCTTGGATGGGACTGCCTTTCTTGGAAACACCATATATTTT. It translates to CASSLDGTAFLGNTIYF.

This clonotype was detected only a few times. This rearrangement joins TRBV4-1 to TRBJ2-7; D remains ambiguous. Trimming left V 0 bases short and J 3 bases short, with 12 bases between. Germline CDR1 reads MGHRA; CDR2 reads YSYEKL. The CDR3 runs 15 residues. The CDR3 sequence is CASSQERTSNYEQYF. The DNA for the CDR3 is TGCGCCAGCAGCCAAGAGAGGACGAGCAACTACGAGCAGTACTTC.

The chain recombines TRBV20-1 with TRBJ2-1; 13 positions agree with TRBD2. With 6 bases clipped from V and 8 bases from J, the junction kept 7 bases outside the gene matches. This CDR3 contains 14 residues. Germline V gives CDR1 DFQATT, CDR2 SNEGSKA (reference sequence). CDR3 DNA sequence: TGCAGTGCCGCGGGGACTAGCGGGGTCTATGAGCAGTTCTTC. It specifies CSAAGTSGVYEQFF.

This clonotype appeared once. The V and J genes are TRBV5-8 and TRBJ2-1; D gene unclear. This CDR3 is 15 amino acids long. Germline CDR1 is SGHTS and CDR2 is YDEGEE. Trimming cost V 2 bases and J 4 bases, with 13 bases left between them. The CDR3 DNA reads TGTGCCAGCAGCTTCTCCCAGGAACCATACAATGAGCAGTTCTTC. It translates to CASSFSQEPYNEQFF.

The chain is built from TRBV24-1 and TRBJ2-2; D perhaps matches TRBD1 (5 bases). The CDR3 is made up of 15 amino acids. V was pared by 5 bases and J by 1 base, with 10 bases between. Germline values: CDR1 KGHDR, CDR2 SFDVKD. CDR3 nucleotides: TGTGCCACCAGTGCCTTAACAGGGAACACCGGGGAGCTGTTTTTT. It encodes CATSALTGNTGELFF.

The CDR3 nucleotides are TGCAGTGCTAGAGAGATACTCGGAGAGACCCAGTACTTC. Translated: CSAREILGETQYF. The gene calls are TRBV20-1 and TRBJ2-5; D is ambiguous. V shed 0 bases and J shed 4 bases, with 9 bases lying between them. The germline CDR1 and CDR2 sequences are DFQATT and SNEGSKA (reference sequence). The CDR3 is 13 residues long.

This chain connects TRBV20-1 to TRBJ2-7, with 12 positions matching TRBD2. CDR1 DFQATT and CDR2 SNEGSKA come from the germline V gene (reference sequence). The CDR3 totals 18 residues. V dropped 5 bases and J dropped 2; count of bases not matched to a gene: 16. The CDR3 loop is CSARGTSGGPPQAYEQYF. The CDR3 coding sequence is TGCAGTGCTCGAGGTACTAGCGGGGGGCCTCCCCAAGCCTACGAGCAGTACTTC.

V and J are TRBV27 and TRBJ1-2; 9 bases match TRBD1. The length of the CDR3 is 14 residues. The J segment lost 5 bases and the V segment lost 6 bases, leaving 7 bases of the junction unmatched. Germline-derived CDR1 and CDR2 are MNHEY and SMNVEV (reference sequence). Here the CDR3 DNA reads TGTGCCAGCAGCGGCGCACAGGGGGCTTATGGCTACACCTTC. Translated, it gives CASSGAQGAYGYTF.

This clonotype showed up just a few times. J is TRBJ2-3 and V is TRBV7-9; D not resolved. This CDR3 contains 11 residues. Trimming stripped 8 bases from V and 4 bases from J, with 7 bases between. CDR1 is SEHNR and CDR2 is FQNEAQ in the germline V gene (reference sequence). CDR3 sequence (DNA): TGTGCCAGCGGAAAGTCAGATACGCAGTATTTT. Its translation: CASGKSDTQYF. Using reference TRBV7-9 and TRBJ2-3 for the parts outside the CDR3, the full variable domain is DTGVSQNPRHKITKRGQNVTFRCDPISEHNRLYWYRQTLGQGPEFLTYFQNEAQLEKSRLLSDRFSAERPKGSFSTLEIQRTEQGDSAMYLCASGKSDTQYFGPGTRLTVL.

The J gene is TRBJ1-2, the V gene TRBV4-3, with D unclear. The CDR3 is made up of 18 amino acids. The germline V and J ends were trimmed by 0 bases and 2 bases, with 19 bases remaining between them. CDR1 is LGHNA and CDR2 is YSLEER in the germline V gene. CDR3 amino acids: CASSQDLTASSRNYGYTF. CDR3 DNA sequence: TGCGCCAGCAGCCAAGATCTCACAGCGAGCAGTCGGAACTATGGCTACACCTTC.